Listed below are T cell receptor beta chains from one sample, sequenced in a study of glioma-infiltrating T cells after dendritic cell vaccination. Profiling relied on immunoSEQ multiplex PCR, and the TCRdb table lists in-frame clones only, not all of them. The repertoire holds about 38,000 clones, with about 80% as singletons. The sequenced sample was blood, obtained before dendritic cell vaccination. The receptors originated from a human donor with glioblastoma. CDR3s include the opening cysteine and the closing phenylalanine or tryptophan. A D gene is named only where the DNA matches it firmly. Only part of the rows carry a size: once, few, many, or a class if the clone is expanded.

v_gene	j_gene	abundance	d_gene	CDR3aa	CDR3nt
TRBV7-9	TRBJ2-7	once	TRBD2	CASSGDYYEQYF	TGTGCCAGCAGCGGGGACTACTACGAGCAGTACTTC
TRBV6-4	TRBJ1-6	NA	NA	CASLLNFPAPYSPLHF	TGTGCCAGCCTATTGAACTTCCCCGCCCCCTATTCACCCCTCCACTTT
TRBV11-2	TRBJ1-2	NA	NA	CASSSPTTGPVKLNYGYTF	TGTGCCAGCAGCTCTCCGACTACCGGGCCAGTTAAATTAAACTATGGCTACACCTTC
TRBV5-1	TRBJ2-7	once	NA	CASSPQGLSYEQYF	TGCGCCAGCAGCCCCCAGGGACTGTCCTACGAGCAGTACTTC
TRBV5-4	TRBJ2-7	NA	TRBD2	CASSLWEGNEQYF	TGTGCCAGCAGCTTGTGGGAGGGGAACGAGCAGTACTTC
TRBV30	TRBJ2-5	NA	TRBD2	CAWSPGLAGGPETQYF	TGTGCCTGGAGCCCCGGACTAGCGGGGGGGCCAGAGACCCAGTACTTC
TRBV6-5	TRBJ1-4	few	NA	CASGVSEKLFF	TGTGCCAGCGGTGTTAGTGAAAAACTGTTTTTT
TRBV9	TRBJ2-3	NA	NA	CASSVARITDTQYF	TGTGCCAGCAGCGTAGCCAGGATCACAGATACGCAGTATTTT
TRBV11-2	TRBJ2-5	once	NA	CASSLAGGETQYF	TGTGCCAGCAGCTTAGCTGGGGGGGAGACCCAGTACTTC
TRBV5-1	TRBJ2-1	NA	TRBD2	CASSTTSVSSYNEQFF	TGCGCCAGCAGCACGACTAGCGTTAGCTCCTACAATGAGCAGTTCTTC
TRBV7-3	TRBJ1-1	few	TRBD1	CASSRDKDRGRDWAEAFF	TGTGCCAGCAGCCGTGATAAAGACAGGGGCCGCGATTGGGCTGAAGCTTTCTTT
TRBV2	TRBJ1-5	NA	NA	CASTQGFNQPQHF	TGTGCCAGCACCCAGGGGTTCAATCAGCCCCAGCATTTT
TRBV19	TRBJ2-7	NA	TRBD2	CASSPAGEGYEQYF	TGTGCCAGTAGTCCCGCGGGGGAGGGTTACGAGCAGTACTTC
TRBV4-3	TRBJ1-2	NA	NA	CASSQDRALVNGYTF	TGCGCCAGCAGCCAAGACAGGGCTTTAGTTAACGGCTACACCTTC
TRBV4-2	TRBJ2-7	NA	TRBD1	CASSQAGDRRYEQYF	TGTGCCAGCAGCCAGGCTGGGGACAGGCGCTACGAGCAGTACTTC
TRBV6-5	TRBJ1-5	NA	NA	CASRESFSNQPQHF	TGTGCCAGCAGGGAGAGTTTTAGCAATCAGCCCCAGCATTTT
TRBV5-1	TRBJ2-5	NA	NA	CASSLDPVPQETQYF	TGCGCCAGCAGCTTGGATCCGGTTCCGCAAGAGACCCAGTACTTC
TRBV5-1	TRBJ2-3	NA	TRBD2	CASSLDPSLLAGGSTDTQYF	TGCGCCAGCAGCTTGGACCCCTCACTTTTAGCGGGGGGAAGCACAGATACGCAGTATTTT
TRBV7-3	TRBJ2-5	NA	NA	CASSLFGQSGETQYF	TGTGCCAGCAGCTTATTTGGACAGTCAGGGGAGACCCAGTACTTC
TRBV29-1	TRBJ2-4	NA	TRBD2	CSVRLWDSGTTPKNIQYF	TGCAGCGTTCGACTGTGGGACTCCGGGACTACTCCCAAAAACATTCAGTACTTC
TRBV11-3	TRBJ2-7	NA	NA	CASSPGRDSEQYF	TGTGCCAGCAGCCCCGGCAGGGACTCCGAGCAGTACTTC
TRBV5-6	TRBJ2-7	NA	NA	CASSLATFSYEQYF	TGTGCCAGCAGCTTGGCTACCTTTTCCTACGAGCAGTACTTC
TRBV11-1	TRBJ2-3	NA	TRBD2	CASTDGLATDTQYF	TGTGCCAGCACCGACGGACTAGCCACAGATACGCAGTATTTT
TRBV5-1	TRBJ2-2	NA	TRBD1	CASSRKTGTNTGELFF	TGCGCCAGCAGCAGAAAGACAGGGACGAACACCGGGGAGCTGTTTTTT
TRBV27	TRBJ1-5	NA	TRBD1	CASRGTGGNQPQHF	TGTGCCAGCAGGGGGACAGGGGGCAATCAGCCCCAGCATTTT
TRBV7-8	TRBJ1-1	NA	NA	CASSPSQGWNTEAFF	TGTGCCAGCAGCCCATCACAGGGCTGGAACACTGAAGCTTTCTTT
TRBV7-2	TRBJ2-3	NA	NA	CASSPLISTDTQYF	TGTGCCAGCAGCCCGCTAATAAGCACAGATACGCAGTATTTT